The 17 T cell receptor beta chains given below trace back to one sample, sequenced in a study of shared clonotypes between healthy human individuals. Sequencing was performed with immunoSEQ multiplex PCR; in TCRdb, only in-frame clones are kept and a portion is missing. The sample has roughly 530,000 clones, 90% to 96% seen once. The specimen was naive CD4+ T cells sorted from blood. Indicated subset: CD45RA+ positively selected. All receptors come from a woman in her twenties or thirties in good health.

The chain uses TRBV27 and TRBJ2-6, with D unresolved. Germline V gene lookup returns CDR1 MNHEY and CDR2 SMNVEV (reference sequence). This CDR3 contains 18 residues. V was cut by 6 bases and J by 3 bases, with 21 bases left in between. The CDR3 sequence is CASSSDKSRAFGANVLTF. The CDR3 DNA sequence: TGTGCCAGCAGCTCCGATAAATCCCGAGCGTTTGGGGCCAACGTCCTGACTTTC.

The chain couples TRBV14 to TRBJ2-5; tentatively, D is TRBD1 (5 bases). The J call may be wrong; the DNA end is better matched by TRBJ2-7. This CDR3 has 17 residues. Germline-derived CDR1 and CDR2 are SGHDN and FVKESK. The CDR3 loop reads CASSQALRTLGTDEQYF. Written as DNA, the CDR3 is TGTGCCAGCAGCCAAGCTCTCCGGACATTAGGAACTGACGAGCAGTACTTC.

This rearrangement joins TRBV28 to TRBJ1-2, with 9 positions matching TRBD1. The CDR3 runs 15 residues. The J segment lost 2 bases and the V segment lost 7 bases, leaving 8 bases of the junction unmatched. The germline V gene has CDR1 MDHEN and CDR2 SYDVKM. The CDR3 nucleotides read TGTGCCAGCATTTCCCTTGGGACAGGGAACTATGGCTACACCTTC. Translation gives CASISLGTGNYGYTF.

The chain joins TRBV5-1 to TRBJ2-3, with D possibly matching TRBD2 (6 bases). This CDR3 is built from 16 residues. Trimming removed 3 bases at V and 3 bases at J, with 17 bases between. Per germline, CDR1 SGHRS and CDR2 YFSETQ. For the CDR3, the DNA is TGCGCCAGCAGCTGGGACTTTCTTCCGGCGACAGATACGCAGTATTTT. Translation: CASSWDFLPATDTQYF.

The CDR3 protein is CSVEERTSRYEQYF. The CDR3 nucleotides are TGCAGCGTTGAAGAAAGGACTAGCAGGTACGAGCAGTACTTC. This rearrangement joins TRBV29-1 to TRBJ2-7; 8 bases agree with TRBD2. Trimming at V came to 0 bases and at J to 4 bases, leaving 5 bases not matched to a gene. This CDR3 region has 14 residues. In germline, CDR1 is SQVTM, CDR2 ANQGSEA.

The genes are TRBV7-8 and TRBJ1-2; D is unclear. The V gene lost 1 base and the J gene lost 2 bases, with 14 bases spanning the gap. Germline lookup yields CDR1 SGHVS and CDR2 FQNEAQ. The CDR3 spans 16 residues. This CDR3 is CASSLVRFQRNYGYTF. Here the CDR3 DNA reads TGTGCCAGCAGCTTAGTAAGGTTTCAGAGAAACTATGGCTACACCTTC.

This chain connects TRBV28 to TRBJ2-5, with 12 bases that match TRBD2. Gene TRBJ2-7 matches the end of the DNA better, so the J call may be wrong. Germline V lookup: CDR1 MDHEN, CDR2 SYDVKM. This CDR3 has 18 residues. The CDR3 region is CASSKPSKTSGSSYEQYF. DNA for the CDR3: TGTGCCAGCAGTAAACCCTCTAAGACTAGCGGGAGCTCCTACGAGCAGTACTTC.

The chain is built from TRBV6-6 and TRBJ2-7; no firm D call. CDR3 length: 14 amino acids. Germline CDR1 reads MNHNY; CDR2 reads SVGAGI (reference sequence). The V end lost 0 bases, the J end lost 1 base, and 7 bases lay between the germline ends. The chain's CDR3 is CASSYSAWSYEQYF. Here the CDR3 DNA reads TGTGCCAGCAGTTACTCTGCTTGGTCCTACGAGCAGTACTTC.

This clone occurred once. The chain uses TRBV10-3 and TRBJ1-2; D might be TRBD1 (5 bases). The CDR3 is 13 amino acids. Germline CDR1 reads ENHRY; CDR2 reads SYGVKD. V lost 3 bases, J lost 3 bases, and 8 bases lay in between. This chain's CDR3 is CAISEQEDYGYTF. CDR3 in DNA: TGTGCCATCAGTGAACAGGAAGACTATGGCTACACCTTC.

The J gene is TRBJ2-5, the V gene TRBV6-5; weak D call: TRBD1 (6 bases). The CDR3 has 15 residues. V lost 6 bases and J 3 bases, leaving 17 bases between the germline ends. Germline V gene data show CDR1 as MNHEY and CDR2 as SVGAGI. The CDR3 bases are TGTGCCAGCAGGACTACAGGGAATGGTAAAGAGACCCAGTACTTC. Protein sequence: CASRTTGNGKETQYF.

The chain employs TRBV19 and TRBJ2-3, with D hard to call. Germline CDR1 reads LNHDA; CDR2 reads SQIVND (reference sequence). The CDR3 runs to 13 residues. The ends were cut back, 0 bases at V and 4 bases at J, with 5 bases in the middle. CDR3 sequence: CASSIDRADTQYF. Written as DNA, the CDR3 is TGTGCCAGTAGTATAGATCGGGCAGATACGCAGTATTTT.

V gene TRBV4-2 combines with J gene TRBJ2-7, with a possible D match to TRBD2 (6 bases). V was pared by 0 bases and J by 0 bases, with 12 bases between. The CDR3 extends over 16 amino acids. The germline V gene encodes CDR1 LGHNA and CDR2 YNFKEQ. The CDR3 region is CASSQDSARDSYEQYF. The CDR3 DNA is TGTGCCAGCAGCCAAGATTCGGCGCGGGACTCCTACGAGCAGTACTTC.

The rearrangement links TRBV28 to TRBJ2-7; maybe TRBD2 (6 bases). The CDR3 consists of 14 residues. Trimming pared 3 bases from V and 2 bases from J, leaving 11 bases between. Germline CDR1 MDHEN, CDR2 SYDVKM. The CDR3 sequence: CASSFSGPPYEQYF. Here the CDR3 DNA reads TGTGCCAGCAGTTTTAGCGGTCCACCCTACGAGCAGTACTTC.

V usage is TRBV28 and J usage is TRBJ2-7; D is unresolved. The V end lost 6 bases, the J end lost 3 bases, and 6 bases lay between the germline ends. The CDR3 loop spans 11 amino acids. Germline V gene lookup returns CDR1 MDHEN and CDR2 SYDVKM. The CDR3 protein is CASSANYEQYF. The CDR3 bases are TGTGCCAGCAGCGCTAACTACGAGCAGTACTTC.

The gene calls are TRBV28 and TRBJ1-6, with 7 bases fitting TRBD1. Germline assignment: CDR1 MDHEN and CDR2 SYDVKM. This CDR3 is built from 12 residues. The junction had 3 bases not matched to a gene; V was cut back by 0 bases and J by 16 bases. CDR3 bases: TGTGCCAGCAGTTTATGGCAGGGGGAGCTCCACTTT. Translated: CASSLWQGELHF.

Written as DNA, the CDR3 is TGTGCCAGCAGCGACACTGGACAGGGGGTAAACATTCAGTACTTC. This sequence encodes CASSDTGQGVNIQYF. The chain recombines TRBV13 with TRBJ2-4, with TRBD1 matching 10 bases. CDR1 is PRHDT and CDR2 is FYEKMQ in the germline V gene (reference sequence). This CDR3 has 15 residues. J was trimmed by 6 bases and V by 5 bases; bases with no gene match: 7. Based on the CDR3 plus reference TRBV13 and TRBJ2-4, the full variable domain is AAGVIQSPRHLIKEKRETATLKCYPIPRHDTVYWYQQGPGQDPQFLISFYEKMQSDKGSIPDRFSAQQFSDYHSELNMSSLELGDSALYFCASSDTGQGVNIQYFGAGTRLSVL.

Written as DNA, the CDR3 is TGTGCCTGGACGAGCCCTGGGGTCGTCGGCTACACCTTC. Protein sequence: CAWTSPGVVGYTF. The chain combines TRBV30 with TRBJ1-2, with no clear D. This CDR3 is 13 amino acids long. Germline V gives CDR1 GTSNPN, CDR2 SVGIG (reference sequence). V was cut by 4 bases and J by 8 bases, with 17 bases left in between.